This TCR beta chain was profiled in a study of blood T cells in healthy people across ages. Study conclusions and caveats: Older age coincided with a roughly linear decline in TCR beta diversity per million T cells. Nothing was known about donor CMV status, and this possibly confounded expanded clonotype changes.

Healthy Caucasians from Russia aged about 6 to 100 served as donors. This clonotype turned up a few times. What it binds is unknown. Germline lookup yields CDR1 SGHTA and CDR2 FQGNSA. V lost 5 bases and J lost 4; bases outside the gene matches: 10. This CDR3 spans 15 amino acids. Together with a sample-barcoded 5' primer, a J-beta primer mix was included in a second PCR lasting about 6 to 11 cycles. CDR3-containing paired-end reads numbered at least 2.5 million in each sample. TCRdb reprocessed the 5' RACE reads with MiXCR, giving one entry per CDR3 protein. The sample lists about 1.8 million distinct CDR3 sequences; around half were seen once.

Sequencing was carried out using blood. This TCR was sampled from a woman between 40 and 55 years old in good health. The gene calls are TRBV7-2 and TRBJ1-2, with 7 bases matching TRBD1. CDR3: CASSPYLDRTYGYTF. CDR3 bases: TGTGCCAGCAGCCCGTACCTGGACAGGACCTATGGCTACACCTTC.